Listed here are 17 T cell receptor beta chains from one sample, sequenced in a study of T cell responses to AZD1222 COVID-19 vaccine. The table came from immunoSEQ multiplex PCR; TCRdb's copy has only in-frame clones and leaves some out. The sample holds some 160,000 clones; roughly 91% are singletons and the top ten take roughly 2%. Specimen: peripheral blood, collected 28 days after the second AZD1222 dose. These receptors were collected from an adult who received the AZD1222 COVID-19 vaccine.

The gene calls are TRBV6-5 and TRBJ1-6, with 9 bases matching TRBD1. The V segment lost 8 bases and the J segment 9 bases; nucleotides outside the gene matches: 11. Germline V gives CDR1 MNHEY, CDR2 SVGAGI. CDR3 length equals 15 residues. In DNA form, the CDR3 reads TGTGCCAGCGCGCAGTTCGGACAGGGGACTTCACCCCTCCACTTT. It codes for CASAQFGQGTSPLHF.

This clone was recorded only once. The chain joins TRBV19 to TRBJ2-5, with TRBD2 as a possible D gene (6 bases). V gave up 4 bases and J gave up 4 bases, with 16 bases separating them. Germline V gene lookup returns CDR1 LNHDA and CDR2 SQIVND (reference sequence). The CDR3 runs 15 residues. In DNA, the CDR3 is TGTGCCAGTAGTAGCGATCCGGGGGAAGGAGAGACCCAGTACTTC. This encodes CASSSDPGEGETQYF.

This clone was observed a few times. This rearrangement joins TRBV4-2 to TRBJ2-4; D might be TRBD1 (6 bases). V lost 3 bases and J lost 6, with 15 bases in between. Germline CDR1 LGHNA, CDR2 YNFKEQ. This CDR3 spans 15 amino acids. The CDR3 region has the DNA TGTGCCAGCAGCCAGAAACAGGGATTTGGAAACATTCAGTACTTC. This gives the protein CASSQKQGFGNIQYF.

The rearrangement uses TRBV19 and TRBJ2-7; TRBD2 agrees at 7 bases. The CDR3 is 13 amino acids. CDR1 LNHDA and CDR2 SQIVND come from the germline V gene (reference sequence). Losses at the gene ends were 6 bases for V and 6 bases for J; bases not matched to a gene: 8. CDR3 DNA sequence: TGTGCCAGTAGCTCCTCCCGGGGGGTCGAGCAGTACTTC. This gives the protein CASSSSRGVEQYF.

J is TRBJ2-7 and V is TRBV6-8, with 7 bases that match TRBD2. After removal of 4 bases from V and 2 bases from J, the junction contained 17 bases not matched to a gene. The germline V gene encodes CDR1 MNHGY and CDR2 SAAAGT. CDR3 length: 18 residues. CDR3 sequence: CASSLWAPSGACPYEQYF. Written as DNA, the CDR3 is TGTGCCAGCAGTTTATGGGCCCCTAGCGGAGCGTGCCCCTACGAGCAGTACTTC.

The rearrangement links TRBV7-2 to TRBJ2-5, with 9 nucleotides matching TRBD2. Germline loops: CDR1 SGHTA, CDR2 FQGNSA. J gave up 5 bases and V 7 bases, and 14 bases lay outside the gene matches. The CDR3 is 16 residues long. This chain's CDR3 is CASTYLGLASGETQYF. The DNA of the CDR3 is TGTGCCAGCACCTACCTCGGACTAGCGTCGGGGGAGACCCAGTACTTC.

This chain uses TRBV27 with TRBJ1-6, with TRBD1 matching over 8 bases. The CDR3 has 16 residues. J was trimmed by 8 bases and V by 2 bases; bases with no gene match: 8. The germline V gene encodes CDR1 MNHEY and CDR2 SMNVEV (reference sequence). The CDR3 spells CASSLITGQGYSPLHF. The DNA for the CDR3 is TGTGCCAGCAGTTTAATCACCGGACAGGGATATTCACCCCTCCACTTT.

This rearrangement joins TRBV9 to TRBJ2-1; 10 bases fit TRBD2. CDR1 is SGDLS, CDR2 YYNGEE, per germline. The CDR3 is 16 residues long. V trimming: 3 bases; J trimming: 2 bases; junction bases outside the gene matches: 5. The CDR3 sequence: CASSGILAGTYNEQFF. DNA for the CDR3: TGTGCCAGCAGCGGGATACTAGCGGGGACCTACAATGAGCAGTTCTTC.

This clone was seen once. The V call is TRBV19, the J call TRBJ1-5; D gene unclear. The germline gives CDR1 LNHDA, CDR2 SQIVND (reference sequence). V lost 9 bases, J lost 0 bases, and 12 bases lay in between. This CDR3 has 14 residues. CDR3 in amino acids: CASQKSYSNQPQHF. For the CDR3, the DNA is TGTGCCAGCCAGAAGAGTTATAGCAATCAGCCCCAGCATTTT.

V and J are TRBV7-9 and TRBJ1-1; D unclear. CDR1 is SEHNR and CDR2 is FQNEAQ in the germline V gene (reference sequence). This CDR3 has 13 residues. The ends were cut back, 4 bases at V and 3 bases at J, with 9 bases in the middle. The CDR3 loop reads CASSSLGYTEAFF. The CDR3 DNA reads as TGTGCCAGCAGCTCACTGGGTTACACTGAAGCTTTCTTT.

As to this clone: Compared with germline, one end of the junction differs, possibly owing to a read error. The chain couples TRBV7-9 to TRBJ2-3; 10 nucleotides agree with TRBD2. Looked up from germline, CDR1 is SEHNR and CDR2 is FQNEAQ (reference sequence). The CDR3 is made up of 14 amino acids. CDR3 loop: CASSLSGTSAIVGF. In nucleotides, the CDR3 is TGTGCCAGCAGCTTATCCGGGACTAGCGCCATAGTGGGTTTT.

The genes are TRBV5-8 and TRBJ2-7; TRBD1 matches 12 bases. The CDR3 loop spans 17 amino acids. J gave up 2 bases and V 1 base, and 7 bases lay outside the gene matches. Germline loops: CDR1 SGHTS, CDR2 YDEGEE. CDR3 coding DNA: TGTGCCAGCAGCTTGTGGGACAGGGGGCCCCCGACCTACGAGCAGTACTTC. Residues: CASSLWDRGPPTYEQYF.

J is TRBJ2-2 and V is TRBV5-4; 7 nucleotides line up with TRBD1. The CDR3 contains 15 residues. The V gene end was trimmed by 2 bases and the J gene end by 7 bases; junction bases not matched to a gene: 8. CDR1 is SGHNT, CDR2 YYREEE, per germline (reference sequence). CDR3 nucleotides: TGTGCCAGCAGCTTCTTCGACAGGGTAGACGGGGAGCTGTTTTTT. This encodes CASSFFDRVDGELFF.

The rearrangement joins TRBV6-5 to TRBJ1-1; 9 positions agree with TRBD1. Germline V gene lookup returns CDR1 MNHEY and CDR2 SVGAGI. The V gene end was trimmed by 7 bases and the J gene end by 8 bases; junction bases not matched to a gene: 5. CDR3 length: 12 residues. CDR3 sequence: CASTRGTGEAFF. The CDR3 DNA follows: TGTGCCAGCACCCGGGGGACAGGGGAAGCTTTCTTT.

The V call is TRBV2, the J call TRBJ1-2; 9 bases fit TRBD1. V lost 7 bases, J lost 4 bases, and 1 base stayed unmatched. From germline, CDR1 is SNHLY and CDR2 FYNNEI. The length of the CDR3 is 12 residues. CDR3 in amino acids: CASKGQGYGYTF. The CDR3 nucleotides read TGTGCCAGCAAGGGACAGGGCTATGGCTACACCTTC.

The rearrangement links TRBV5-1 to TRBJ2-2; 7 bases agree with TRBD1. The CDR3 covers 14 residues. Unmatched junction bases numbered 3, after V lost 1 base and J lost 6 bases. Germline-derived CDR1 and CDR2 are SGHRS and YFSETQ. In DNA, the CDR3 is TGCGCCAGCAGCTTGCAAGGGGGCGCCGGGGAGCTGTTTTTT. Protein product: CASSLQGGAGELFF.

The CDR3 nucleotides are TGTGCCAGCAGAGCTAGCGGGGGAGGGTCAGATACGCAGTATTTT. This gives the protein CASRASGGGSDTQYF. This chain joins TRBV2 and TRBJ2-3; 10 nucleotides align to TRBD2. CDR3 length: 15 amino acids. The V gene's germline CDR1 is SNHLY and CDR2 FYNNEI. V lost 6 bases to trimming and J lost 4 bases; unmatched junction nucleotides: 7.